The present entry profiles one TCR beta chain with its context. The specificity of this receptor is unknown. No much larger clone is present one base from it, and per-base qualities are unavailable. This specimen comes from a study of blood T cell repertoires in COVID-19 (dated by TCRdb to the early 2020s). About the study as a whole: Samples covering the acute and convalescent phases of COVID-19 were provided by collaborators in the United States, Italy and Spain. The repertoires were released in a freely available public database intended as a resource for research on the immune response to SARS-CoV-2. The material from the prospective study consisted of cDNA or gDNA derived from T cells, B-cell-depleted T cells, or PBMCs. Deeply sampled blood TCRbeta repertoires from subjects exposed to, actively infected with, or recovered from COVID-19 were included in the dataset. Where available, HLA class I and class II types were taken from metadata supplied by the sample provider and were not determined by assay-based typing. Samples came from the ongoing ImmuneRACE study (first 160 participants) plus 1,254 subjects from 6 global collaborators. A de-identified subject ID, COVID-19 status, age in years and sex were almost always included in the sample metadata. Study-level results and caveats: The amount of clinical and demographic metadata varied by source and participant and was provided uncurated.

Whole blood was collected in K2EDTA tubes by collaborating institutions according to the institutions' own protocols. For TCRbeta analysis, collaborator samples were shipped as frozen whole blood, as isolated PBMCs, or as DNA extracted from either sample type. TCRbeta CDR3 regions were amplified from genomic DNA using the immunoSEQ Assay, a bias-controlled multiplex PCR. In the paper's pipeline: The number of nucleated cells in each sample was estimated from the amplification of reference gene primers within the assay. To quantify the absolute abundance of each unique TCRbeta CDR3 rearrangement, sequence reads were collapsed and filtered. For each sample, productive Simpson clonality was calculated as the square root of Simpson's diversity index over productive rearrangements. TCRdb re-hosts the immuneACCESS table, in-frame sequences only. Its copies lack some clones; in the studies checked, an unresolved V gene accounts for under half of them, and the cause for the rest is not known. From that table come the V and J calls and clone size; the DNA was used to work out D and trimming. Here the sample has over 50,000 clones; 85% occur a single time. The leading ten clones occupy 9.5% to 13% of the sample.

The cysteine opens and the phenylalanine closes a CDR3 of 18 amino acids. Here the CDR3 DNA is all that survives: 54 bases in frame from base 1. CDR1 and CDR2 (LNHDA, SQIVND) derive from the germline V gene (reference sequence). Trimming accounts for 6 bases at V and 0 bases at J, while the number of junction bases matched to no gene is 11. The specimen sequenced was peripheral blood. This receptor was identified in a human donor in a cohort sampled during active COVID-19. Rearrangement joined TRBV19 to TRBJ2-1, with 10 bases matching TRBD2. The CDR3 corresponds to CASSNPSGRRRSYNEQFF. The bases read TGTGCCAGTAGCAACCCTAGCGGGAGACGACGCTCCTACAATGAGCAGTTCTTC. Where the CDR3 stops, the reference TRBV19 and TRBJ2-1 genes take over; the full variable domain is DGGITQSPKYLFRKEGQNVTLSCEQNLNHDAMYWYRQDPGQGLRLIYYSQIVNDFQKGDIAEGYSVSREKKESFPLTVTSAQKNPTAFYLCASSNPSGRRRSYNEQFFGPGTRLTVL.